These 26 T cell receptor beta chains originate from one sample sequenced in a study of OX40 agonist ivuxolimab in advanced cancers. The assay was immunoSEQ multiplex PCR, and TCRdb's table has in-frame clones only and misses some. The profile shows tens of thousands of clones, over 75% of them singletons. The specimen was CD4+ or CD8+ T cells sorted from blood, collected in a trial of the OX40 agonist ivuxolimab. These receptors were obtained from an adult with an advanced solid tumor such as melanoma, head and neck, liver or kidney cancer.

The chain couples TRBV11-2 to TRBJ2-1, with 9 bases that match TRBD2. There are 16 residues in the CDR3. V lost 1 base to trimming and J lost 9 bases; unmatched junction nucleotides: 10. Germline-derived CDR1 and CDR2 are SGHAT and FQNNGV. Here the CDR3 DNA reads TGTGCCAGCAGCTTAGGCGGGCTAGCGGGATCCCTTGAGCAGTTCTTC. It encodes CASSLGGLAGSLEQFF.

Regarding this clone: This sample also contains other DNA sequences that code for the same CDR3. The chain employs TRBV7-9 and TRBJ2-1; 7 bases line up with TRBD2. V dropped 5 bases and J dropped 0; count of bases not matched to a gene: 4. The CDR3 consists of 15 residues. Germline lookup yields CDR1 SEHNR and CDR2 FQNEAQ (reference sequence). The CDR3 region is CASSPSGSSYNEQFF. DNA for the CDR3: TGTGCCAGCAGCCCTAGCGGAAGCTCCTACAATGAGCAGTTCTTC.

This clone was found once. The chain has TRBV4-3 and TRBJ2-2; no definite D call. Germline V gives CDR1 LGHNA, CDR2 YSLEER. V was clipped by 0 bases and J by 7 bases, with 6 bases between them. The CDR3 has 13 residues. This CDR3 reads CASSQEWDGELFF. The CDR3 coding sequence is TGCGCCAGCAGCCAAGAGTGGGACGGGGAGCTGTTTTTT.

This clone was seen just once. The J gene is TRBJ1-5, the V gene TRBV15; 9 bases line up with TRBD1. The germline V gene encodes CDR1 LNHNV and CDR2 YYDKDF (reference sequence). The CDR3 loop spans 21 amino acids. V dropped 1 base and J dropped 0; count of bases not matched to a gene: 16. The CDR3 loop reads CATSRVGRTGGSRYSNQPQHF. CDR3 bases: TGTGCCACCAGCAGAGTCGGTCGCACAGGGGGCTCTCGTTATAGCAATCAGCCCCAGCATTTT.

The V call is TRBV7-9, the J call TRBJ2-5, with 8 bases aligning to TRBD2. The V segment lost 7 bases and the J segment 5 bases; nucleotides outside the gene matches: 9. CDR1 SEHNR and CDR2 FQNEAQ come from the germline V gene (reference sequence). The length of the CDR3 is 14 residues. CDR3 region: CASTPGGGLETQYF. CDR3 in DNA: TGTGCCAGCACCCCGGGGGGGGGCCTGGAGACCCAGTACTTC. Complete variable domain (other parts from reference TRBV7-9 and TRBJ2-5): DTGVSQNPRHKITKRGQNVTFRCDPISEHNRLYWYRQTLGQGPEFLTYFQNEAQLEKSRLLSDRFSAERPKGSFSTLEIQRTEQGDSAMYLCASTPGGGLETQYFGPGTRLLVL.

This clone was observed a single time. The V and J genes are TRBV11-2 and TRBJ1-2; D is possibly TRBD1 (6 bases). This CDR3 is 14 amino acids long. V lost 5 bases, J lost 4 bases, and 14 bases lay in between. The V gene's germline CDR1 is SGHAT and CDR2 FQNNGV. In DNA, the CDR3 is TGTGCCAGCAGCCACATCCGGGACACCTATGGCTACACCTTC. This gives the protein CASSHIRDTYGYTF.

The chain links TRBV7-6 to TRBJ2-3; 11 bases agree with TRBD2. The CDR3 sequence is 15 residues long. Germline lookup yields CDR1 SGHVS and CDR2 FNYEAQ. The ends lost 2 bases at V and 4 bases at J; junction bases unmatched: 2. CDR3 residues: CASSLLAGGSDTQYF. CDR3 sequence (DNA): TGTGCCAGCAGCTTATTAGCGGGAGGGTCAGATACGCAGTATTTT.

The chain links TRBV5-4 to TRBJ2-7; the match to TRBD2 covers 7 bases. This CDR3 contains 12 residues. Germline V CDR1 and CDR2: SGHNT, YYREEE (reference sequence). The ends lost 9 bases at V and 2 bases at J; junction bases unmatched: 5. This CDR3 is CATRGGTYEQYF. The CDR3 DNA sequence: TGTGCCACCCGCGGGGGAACCTACGAGCAGTACTTC.

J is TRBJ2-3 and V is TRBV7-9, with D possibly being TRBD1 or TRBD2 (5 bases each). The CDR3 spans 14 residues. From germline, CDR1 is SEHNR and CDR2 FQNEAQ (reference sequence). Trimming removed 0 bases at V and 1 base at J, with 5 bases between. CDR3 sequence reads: CASSLAGGTDTQYF. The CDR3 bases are TGTGCCAGCAGCTTAGCGGGGGGCACAGATACGCAGTATTTT.

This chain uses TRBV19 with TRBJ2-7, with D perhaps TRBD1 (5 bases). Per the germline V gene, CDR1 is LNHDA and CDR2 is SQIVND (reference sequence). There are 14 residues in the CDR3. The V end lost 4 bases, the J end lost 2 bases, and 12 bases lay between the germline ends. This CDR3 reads CASSNLGEAYEQYF. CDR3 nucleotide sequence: TGTGCCAGTAGTAATTTAGGGGAAGCCTACGAGCAGTACTTC.

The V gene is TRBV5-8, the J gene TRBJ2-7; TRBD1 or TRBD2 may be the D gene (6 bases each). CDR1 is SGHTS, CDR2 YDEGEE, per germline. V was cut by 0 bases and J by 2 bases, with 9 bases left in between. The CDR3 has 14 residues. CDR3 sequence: CASSLVEGAYEQYF. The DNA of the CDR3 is TGTGCCAGCAGCTTGGTGGAGGGGGCCTACGAGCAGTACTTC.

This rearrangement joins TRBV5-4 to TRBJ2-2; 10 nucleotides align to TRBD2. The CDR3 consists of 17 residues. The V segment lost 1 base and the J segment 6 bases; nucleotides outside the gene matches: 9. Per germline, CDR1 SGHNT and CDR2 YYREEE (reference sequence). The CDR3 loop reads CASSLPPSGSGSGELFF. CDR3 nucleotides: TGTGCCAGCAGCTTGCCCCCTAGCGGGAGTGGGTCCGGGGAGCTGTTTTTT.

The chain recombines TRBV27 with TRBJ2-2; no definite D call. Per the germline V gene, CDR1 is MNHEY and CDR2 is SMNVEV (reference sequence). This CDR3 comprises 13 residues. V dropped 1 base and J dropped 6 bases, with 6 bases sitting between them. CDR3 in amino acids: CASSLLGSGELFF. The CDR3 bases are TGTGCCAGCAGTTTATTGGGGTCCGGGGAGCTGTTTTTT.

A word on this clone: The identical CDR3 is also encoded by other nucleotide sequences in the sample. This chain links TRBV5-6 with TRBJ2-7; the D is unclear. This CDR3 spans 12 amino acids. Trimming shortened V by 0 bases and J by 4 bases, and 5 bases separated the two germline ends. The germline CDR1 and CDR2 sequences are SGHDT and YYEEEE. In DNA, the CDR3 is TGTGCCAGCAGCTTGGGTGGGTACGAGCAGTACTTC. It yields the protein CASSLGGYEQYF. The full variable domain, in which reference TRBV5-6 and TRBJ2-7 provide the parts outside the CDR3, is DAGVTQSPTHLIKTRGQQVTLRCSPKSGHDTVSWYQQALGQGPQFIFQYYEEEERQRGNFPDRFSGHQFPNYSSELNVNALLLGDSALYLCASSLGGYEQYFGPGTRLTVT.

The CDR3 nucleotides are TGTGCCAGCAGTCGTACCACAGGGGTCGGTCAGCCCCAGCATTTT. It codes for CASSRTTGVGQPQHF. This chain joins TRBV6-5 and TRBJ1-5, with 7 bases aligning to TRBD1. V shed 5 bases and J 6 bases; nucleotides not matched to a gene: 10. The germline V gene has CDR1 MNHEY and CDR2 SVGAGI. The CDR3 contains 15 residues.

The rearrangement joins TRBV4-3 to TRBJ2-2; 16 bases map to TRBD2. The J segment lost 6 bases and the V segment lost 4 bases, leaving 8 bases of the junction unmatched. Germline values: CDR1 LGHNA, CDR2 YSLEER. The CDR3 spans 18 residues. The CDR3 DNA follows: TGCGCCAGCAGCCGGGGACTAGCGGGAGGGATTGGTCCCGGGGAGCTGTTTTTT. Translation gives CASSRGLAGGIGPGELFF.

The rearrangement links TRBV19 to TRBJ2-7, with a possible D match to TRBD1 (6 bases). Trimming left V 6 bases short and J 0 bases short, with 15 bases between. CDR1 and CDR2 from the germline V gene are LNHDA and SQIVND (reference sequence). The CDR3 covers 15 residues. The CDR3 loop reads CASSWRQEISYEQYF. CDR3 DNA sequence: TGTGCCAGTAGCTGGAGACAGGAGATCTCCTACGAGCAGTACTTC.

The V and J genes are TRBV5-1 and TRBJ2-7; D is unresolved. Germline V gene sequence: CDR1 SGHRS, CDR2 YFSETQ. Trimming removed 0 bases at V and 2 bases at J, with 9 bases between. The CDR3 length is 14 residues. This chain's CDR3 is CASSLVSSTYEQYF. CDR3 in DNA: TGCGCCAGCAGCTTGGTCTCCAGTACCTACGAGCAGTACTTC.

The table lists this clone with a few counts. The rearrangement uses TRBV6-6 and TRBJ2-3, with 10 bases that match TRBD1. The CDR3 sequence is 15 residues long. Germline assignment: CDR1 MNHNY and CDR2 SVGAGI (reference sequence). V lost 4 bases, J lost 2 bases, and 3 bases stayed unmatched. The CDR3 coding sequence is TGTGCCAGCAGTTCCGGGACAGGGGACACAGATACGCAGTATTTT. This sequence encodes CASSSGTGDTDTQYF.

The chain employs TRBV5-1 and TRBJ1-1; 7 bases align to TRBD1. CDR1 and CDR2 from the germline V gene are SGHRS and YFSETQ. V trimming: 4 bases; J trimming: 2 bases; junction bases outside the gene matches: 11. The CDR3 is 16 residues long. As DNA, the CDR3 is TGCGCCAGCAGCGAGGACTGGACAGGTCTAAACACTGAAGCTTTCTTT. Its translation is CASSEDWTGLNTEAFF.

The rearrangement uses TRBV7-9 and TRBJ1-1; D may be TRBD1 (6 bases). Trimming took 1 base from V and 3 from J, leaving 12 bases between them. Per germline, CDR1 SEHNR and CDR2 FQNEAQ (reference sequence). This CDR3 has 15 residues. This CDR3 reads CASSLVVRQDTEAFF. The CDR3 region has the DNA TGTGCCAGCAGCTTAGTTGTCAGACAGGACACTGAAGCTTTCTTT.

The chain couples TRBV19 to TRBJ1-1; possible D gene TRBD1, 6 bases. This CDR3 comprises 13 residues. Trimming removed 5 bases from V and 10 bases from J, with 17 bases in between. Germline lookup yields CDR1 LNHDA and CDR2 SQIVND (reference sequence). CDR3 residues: CASSSGAGVGAFF. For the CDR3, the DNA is TGTGCCAGTAGTTCGGGGGCAGGGGTCGGAGCTTTCTTT. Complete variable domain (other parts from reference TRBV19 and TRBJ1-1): DGGITQSPKYLFRKEGQNVTLSCEQNLNHDAMYWYRQDPGQGLRLIYYSQIVNDFQKGDIAEGYSVSREKKESFPLTVTSAQKNPTAFYLCASSSGAGVGAFFGQGTRLTVV.

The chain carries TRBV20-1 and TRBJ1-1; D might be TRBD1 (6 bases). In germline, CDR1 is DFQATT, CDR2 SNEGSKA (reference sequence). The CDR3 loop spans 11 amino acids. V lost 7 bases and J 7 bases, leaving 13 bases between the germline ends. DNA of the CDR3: TGCAGTGGCGAGGACAGCGGTGAAGCTTTCTTT. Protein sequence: CSGEDSGEAFF.

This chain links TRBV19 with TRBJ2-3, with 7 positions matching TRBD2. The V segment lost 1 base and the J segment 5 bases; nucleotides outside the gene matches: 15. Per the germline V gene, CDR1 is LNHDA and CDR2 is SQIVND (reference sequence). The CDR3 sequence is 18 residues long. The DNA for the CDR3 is TGTGCCAGTAGTATAGCGCCCGTAGGAGCGGGAATAGGAGATACGCAGTATTTT. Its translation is CASSIAPVGAGIGDTQYF. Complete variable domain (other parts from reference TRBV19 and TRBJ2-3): DGGITQSPKYLFRKEGQNVTLSCEQNLNHDAMYWYRQDPGQGLRLIYYSQIVNDFQKGDIAEGYSVSREKKESFPLTVTSAQKNPTAFYLCASSIAPVGAGIGDTQYFGPGTRLTVL.

CDR3 sequence reads: CASSQDQGTYEQYF. CDR3 in DNA: TGCGCCAGCAGCCAAGACCAGGGTACCTACGAGCAGTACTTC. This chain joins TRBV4-3 and TRBJ2-5; D perhaps matches TRBD1 (5 bases). The DNA matches TRBJ2-7 better at its end, which makes the J call doubtful. The CDR3 extends over 14 amino acids. CDR1 is LGHNA and CDR2 is YSLEER in the germline V gene.

CDR3 coding DNA: TGTGCCAGCAGTTACTCGAAGCAGGTCAAAGCCTACGAGCAGTACTTC. Protein: CASSYSKQVKAYEQYF. The chain employs TRBV6-5 and TRBJ2-7; no definite D call. CDR3 size: 16 residues. Germline assignment: CDR1 MNHEY and CDR2 SVGAGI. V shed 0 bases and J shed 2 bases, with 14 bases lying between them.